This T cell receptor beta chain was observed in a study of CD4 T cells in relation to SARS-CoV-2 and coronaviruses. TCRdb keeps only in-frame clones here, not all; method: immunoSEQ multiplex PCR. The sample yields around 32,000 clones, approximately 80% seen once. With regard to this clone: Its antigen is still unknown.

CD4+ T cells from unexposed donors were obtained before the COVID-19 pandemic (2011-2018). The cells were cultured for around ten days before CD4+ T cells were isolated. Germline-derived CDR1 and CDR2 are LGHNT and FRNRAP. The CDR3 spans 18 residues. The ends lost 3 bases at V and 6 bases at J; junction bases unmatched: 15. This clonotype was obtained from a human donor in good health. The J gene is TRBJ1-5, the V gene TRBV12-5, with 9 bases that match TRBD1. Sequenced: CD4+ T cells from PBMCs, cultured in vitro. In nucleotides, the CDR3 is TGTGCTAGTGGTTTCTTAGACAGGGGGGGCACGGCGGGTCAGCCCCAGCATTTT. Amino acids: CASGFLDRGGTAGQPQHF.